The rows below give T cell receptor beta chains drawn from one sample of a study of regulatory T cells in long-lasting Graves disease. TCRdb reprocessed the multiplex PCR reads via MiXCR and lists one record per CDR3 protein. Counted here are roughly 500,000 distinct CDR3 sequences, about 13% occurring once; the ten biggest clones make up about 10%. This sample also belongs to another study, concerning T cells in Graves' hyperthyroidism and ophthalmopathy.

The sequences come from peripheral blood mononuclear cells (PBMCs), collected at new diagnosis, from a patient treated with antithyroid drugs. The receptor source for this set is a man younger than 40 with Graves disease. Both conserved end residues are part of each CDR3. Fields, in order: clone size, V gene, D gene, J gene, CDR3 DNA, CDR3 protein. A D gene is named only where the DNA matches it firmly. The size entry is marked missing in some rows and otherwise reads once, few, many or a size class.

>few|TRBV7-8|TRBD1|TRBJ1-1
TGTGCCAGCGGGGGAGGGGGCGCGAATGAAGCTTTCTTT
CASGGGGANEAFF
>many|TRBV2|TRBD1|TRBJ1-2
TGTGCCAGCAGCTACCCTGGGACAGGGGGATTTAACTATGGCTACACCTTC
CASSYPGTGGFNYGYTF
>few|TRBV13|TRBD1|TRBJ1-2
TGTGCCAGCAGCTTCGACCCGACAGGGAGGGGCGTCGATGGCTACACCTTC
CASSFDPTGRGVDGYTF
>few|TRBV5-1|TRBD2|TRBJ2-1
TGCGCCAGCAGCTTGTTGCGGGAGGGCACTGAGCAGTTCTTC
CASSLLREGTEQFF
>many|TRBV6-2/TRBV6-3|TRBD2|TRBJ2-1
TGTGCCACGGGACAGTCCCTAGCGGGAGGGCCATACAATGAGCAGTTCTTC
CATGQSLAGGPYNEQFF
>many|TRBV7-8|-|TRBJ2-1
TGTGCCAGCAGCCCCGGGAGTGGGCATGAGCAGTTCTTC
CASSPGSGHEQFF
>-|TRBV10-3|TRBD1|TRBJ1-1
TGTGCCATCAGTGGGACAGGGGGCACTGAAGCTCTCTTT
CAISGTGGTEALF
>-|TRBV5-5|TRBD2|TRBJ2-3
TGTGCCAGCAGCTTGTCGGGAGGCGGGGATACGCAGTATTTT
CASSLSGGGDTQYF
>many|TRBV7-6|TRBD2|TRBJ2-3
TGTGCCAGCAGCGCCCGGACTAGCGGGTCCACAGATACGCAGTATTTT
CASSARTSGSTDTQYF
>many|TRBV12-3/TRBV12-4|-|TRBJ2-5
TGTGCCAGCAGTCTCAAAGGCGGCCAAGAGACCCAGTACTTC
CASSLKGGQETQYF
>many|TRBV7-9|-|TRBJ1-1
TGTGCCAGCAGCTTAATTCCGGCATCTCGGGGTAAGAACACTGAAGCTTTCTTT
CASSLIPASRGKNTEAFF
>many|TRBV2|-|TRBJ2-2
TGTGCCAGCAGTGAGTCGGGAGCCGGGGAGCTGTTTTTT
CASSESGAGELFF